This T cell receptor beta chain comes out of a study of T cells in Graves' hyperthyroidism and ophthalmopathy. Findings and limits, study-wide: In validation, the model predicted ophthalmopathy. These predictions came a median roughly 6 months before onset.

Comment on this clonotype: Its antigen is unknown.

RNA transcripts served as the template for amplifying TCR beta CDR3 regions. First-round RT-PCR of the TCR CDR3 relied on the HTBI primer set. TCRdb re-called the multiplex PCR reads with MiXCR, one entry per CDR3 protein. This sample has about 770,000 distinct CDR3 sequences, with 18% found just once. Germline trimming cut 11 bases from V and 2 bases from J; bases unmatched to any gene: 15. The CDR3 is 17 amino acids. Germline CDR1 reads WSHSY; CDR2 reads SAAADI. The study excluded patients with uncontrolled infection, other autoimmune disease, pregnancy or lactation. The chain joins TRBV10-2 to TRBJ2-5, with TRBD2 matching 12 bases. The TCR comes from a woman between 45 and 60 years old with Graves' hyperthyroidism that later progressed to Graves' ophthalmopathy. Sequenced material: blood. Here the CDR3 DNA reads TGCGCCGTAAGAGAGTGGACTAGCGGGGTTTATCAAGAGACCCAGTACTTC. Amino acid sequence: CAVREWTSGVYQETQYF.